The 14 T cell receptor beta chains in this list originate from one sample, sequenced in a study of OX40 agonist ivuxolimab in advanced cancers. Only in-frame clones appear in the TCRdb table, and some are missing; sequencing was by immunoSEQ multiplex PCR. The table records 70,000 to 80,000 clones, about 81% of them present only once. The sample in question was CD4+ or CD8+ T cells sorted from blood, obtained in a trial of the OX40 agonist ivuxolimab. The receptors stem from an adult with an advanced solid tumor such as melanoma, head and neck, liver or kidney cancer.

The chain uses TRBV29-1 and TRBJ1-1; 8 bases line up with TRBD1. After removal of 7 bases from V and 0 bases from J, the junction contained 4 bases not matched to a gene. Per germline, CDR1 SQVTM and CDR2 ANQGSEA. This CDR3 is built from 13 residues. The CDR3 here is CSARQGMNTEAFF. The CDR3 DNA reads TGCAGCGCAAGACAGGGGATGAACACTGAAGCTTTCTTT.

This clone was seen a few times. The chain links TRBV11-3 to TRBJ1-5; no reliable D call. This CDR3 comprises 12 residues. CDR1 and CDR2 from the germline V gene are SGHNT and YENEEA. Trimming pared 1 base from V and 4 bases from J, leaving 2 bases between. CDR3 DNA: TGTGCCAGCAGCTTAGGGAATCAGCCCCAGCATTTT. This encodes CASSLGNQPQHF.

The chain combines TRBV7-2 with TRBJ2-7; D remains ambiguous. This CDR3 region has 15 residues. From germline, CDR1 is SGHTA and CDR2 FQGNSA. The V gene lost 1 base and the J gene lost 6 bases, with 16 bases spanning the gap. The CDR3 coding sequence is TGTGCCAGCAGCTTAGTTGCAGCTAGGTCGGGCGAGCAGTACTTC. It codes for CASSLVAARSGEQYF. The full variable domain, in which reference TRBV7-2 and TRBJ2-7 provide the parts outside the CDR3, is GAGVSQSPSNKVTEKGKDVELRCDPISGHTALYWYRQSLGQGLEFLIYFQGNSAPDKSGLPSDRFSAERTGGSVSTLTIQRTQQEDSAVYLCASSLVAARSGEQYFGPGTRLTVT.

In its sample, this clone is medium-sized. DNA for the CDR3: TGCGCCAGCAGCCAAGTTGCAGGGCCGAACACTGAAGCTTTCTTT. Amino acid sequence: CASSQVAGPNTEAFF. This rearrangement joins TRBV4-1 to TRBJ1-1; possible D gene TRBD1, 5 bases. Trimming removed 1 base from V and 1 base from J, with 10 bases in between. The length of the CDR3 is 15 residues. From germline, CDR1 is MGHRA and CDR2 YSYEKL.

The gene calls are TRBV28 and TRBJ1-5, with D possibly TRBD1 on 6 matching bases. Trimming pared 4 bases from V and 3 bases from J, leaving 19 bases between. This CDR3 region has 17 residues. Germline CDR1 and CDR2: MDHEN and SYDVKM. The DNA for the CDR3 is TGTGCCAGCAGTTCCCCGGCGGGGGGCGGGAACAATCAGCCCCAGCATTTT. Translated, it gives CASSSPAGGGNNQPQHF. Complete variable domain (other parts from reference TRBV28 and TRBJ1-5): DVKVTQSSRYLVKRTGEKVFLECVQDMDHENMFWYRQDPGLGLRLIYFSYDVKMKEKGDIPEGYSVSREKKERFSLILESASTNQTSMYLCASSSPAGGGNNQPQHFGDGTRLSIL.

V and J are TRBV18 and TRBJ1-2; D unclear. The CDR3 sequence is 12 residues long. Germline lookup yields CDR1 KGHSH and CDR2 LQKENI. V dropped 5 bases and J dropped 5 bases, with 9 bases sitting between them. The CDR3 here is CASSETDYGYTF. The CDR3 DNA sequence: TGTGCCAGCTCAGAGACGGATTATGGCTACACCTTC. Full variable domain (missing parts from reference TRBV18 and TRBJ1-2): NAGVMQNPRHLVRRRGQEARLRCSPMKGHSHVYWYRQLPEEGLKFMVYLQKENIIDESGMPKERFSAEFPKEGPSILRIQQVVRGDSAAYFCASSETDYGYTFGSGTRLTVV.

The chain has TRBV7-8 and TRBJ1-2, with TRBD1 matching over 8 bases. CDR1 SGHVS and CDR2 FQNEAQ come from the germline V gene. After removal of 5 bases from V and 1 base from J, the junction contained 6 bases not matched to a gene. The CDR3 consists of 15 residues. CDR3 in amino acids: CASSPDRGYNYGYTF. The CDR3 DNA sequence: TGTGCCAGCAGCCCAGACAGGGGATATAACTATGGCTACACCTTC.

The chain carries TRBV18 and TRBJ1-1; 7 nucleotides line up with TRBD1. Losses at the gene ends were 6 bases for V and 1 base for J; bases not matched to a gene: 8. Per germline, CDR1 KGHSH and CDR2 LQKENI. The length of the CDR3 is 15 residues. The CDR3 DNA follows: TGTGCCAGCTCTCCTAAACAGGGGACGAACACTGAAGCTTTCTTT. Protein: CASSPKQGTNTEAFF. Full variable domain (rest looked up from reference TRBV18 and TRBJ1-1): NAGVMQNPRHLVRRRGQEARLRCSPMKGHSHVYWYRQLPEEGLKFMVYLQKENIIDESGMPKERFSAEFPKEGPSILRIQQVVRGDSAAYFCASSPKQGTNTEAFFGQGTRLTVV.

The CDR3 DNA reads as TGTGCCAGCTCAACGGGACTAGCGGGATACAATGAGCAGTTCTTC. Translating it yields CASSTGLAGYNEQFF. The gene calls are TRBV18 and TRBJ2-1; 13 bases fit TRBD2. This CDR3 spans 15 amino acids. V shed 5 bases, J shed 4 bases, and the junction held 2 bases outside the gene matches. Germline CDR1 and CDR2: KGHSH and LQKENI.

The sample holds a few counts of this clone. The chain is built from TRBV5-6 and TRBJ1-4; D unclear. Trimming removed 3 bases from V and 7 bases from J, with 13 bases in between. The germline V gene has CDR1 SGHDT and CDR2 YYEEEE. This CDR3 has 14 residues. DNA for the CDR3: TGTGCCAGCAGCTCGGGTCCAGGTAGTGAAAAACTGTTTTTT. It yields the protein CASSSGPGSEKLFF.

In its sample, this clone was seen once. This rearrangement joins TRBV6-1 to TRBJ1-1; D gene uncertain. With 8 bases removed from V and 8 bases from J, the gap between germline ends came to 21 bases. CDR3 size: 14 residues. Germline-derived CDR1 and CDR2 are MNHNS and SASEGT. The CDR3 spells CASVRNPDGKEAFF. The DNA of the CDR3 is TGTGCCAGCGTTAGAAATCCGGACGGAAAAGAAGCTTTCTTT.

This sequence joins TRBV10-3 and TRBJ1-1; perhaps TRBD1 as D (5 bases). This CDR3 contains 13 residues. V lost 4 bases and J lost 0, with 6 bases in between. Germline CDR1 reads ENHRY; CDR2 reads SYGVKD. The CDR3 DNA is TGTGCCATCAGTGGACAGTTGAACACTGAAGCTTTCTTT. Translation: CAISGQLNTEAFF.

The J gene is TRBJ2-7, the V gene TRBV11-1, with TRBD1 as a possible D gene (6 bases). The V end lost 5 bases, the J end lost 3 bases, and 14 bases lay between the germline ends. This CDR3 spans 14 amino acids. In germline, CDR1 is SGHAT, CDR2 FQDESV (reference sequence). CDR3: CASSPGTPVYEQYF. CDR3 sequence (DNA): TGTGCCAGCAGCCCCGGGACACCAGTCTACGAGCAGTACTTC.

V gene TRBV7-2 combines with J gene TRBJ2-1, with TRBD1 matching 9 bases. The V and J ends lost 6 bases and 10 bases, in that order; junction bases with no gene match: 7. The germline CDR1 and CDR2 sequences are SGHTA and FQGNSA. The CDR3 covers 13 residues. CDR3 sequence reads: CASSRDRDSEQFF. CDR3 DNA: TGTGCCAGCAGTCGGGACAGGGATAGCGAGCAGTTCTTC.